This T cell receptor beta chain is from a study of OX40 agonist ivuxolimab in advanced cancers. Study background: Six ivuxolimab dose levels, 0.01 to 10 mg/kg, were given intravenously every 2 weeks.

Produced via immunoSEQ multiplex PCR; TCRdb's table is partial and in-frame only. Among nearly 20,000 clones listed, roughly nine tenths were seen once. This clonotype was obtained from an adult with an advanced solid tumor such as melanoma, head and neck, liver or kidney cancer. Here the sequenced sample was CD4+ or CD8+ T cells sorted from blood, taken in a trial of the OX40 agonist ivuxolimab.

CDR3 in DNA: TGTGCCAGCCCGACAGCAGACACCGGGGAGCTGTTTTTT. Encoded protein: CASPTADTGELFF. The J gene is TRBJ2-2, the V gene TRBV6-6, with D tentatively TRBD1 (5 bases). V lost 8 bases and J lost 3, with 10 bases in between. Germline values: CDR1 MNHNY, CDR2 SVGAGI (reference sequence). The CDR3 extends over 13 amino acids.